One and the same sample provided the 32 T cell receptor beta chains below, sequenced in a study of CD8 T cells in Susac syndrome. The RNA input was about 0.45 to 1 ug, and it was reverse transcribed with random hexamers. Each CDR3 protein is one row after TCRdb ran MiXCR on the immunoSEQ multiplex PCR reads. This table has some 200,000 distinct CDR3 sequences, 90% to 95% appearing once. Sequenced sample: CD4+ T cells from PBMCs. The receptors stem from a human donor with Susac syndrome.

The chain carries TRBV19 and TRBJ2-7; TRBD1 or TRBD2 may be the D gene (5 bases each). CDR3 length: 15 amino acids. V gave up 1 base and J gave up 0 bases, with 10 bases separating them. The germline gives CDR1 LNHDA, CDR2 SQIVND (reference sequence). The DNA of the CDR3 is TGTGCCAGTAGTATAGCTCCAGGGAGCTCCTACGAGCAGTACTTC. Translated: CASSIAPGSSYEQYF. Variable domain in full (rest from reference TRBV19 and TRBJ2-7): DGGITQSPKYLFRKEGQNVTLSCEQNLNHDAMYWYRQDPGQGLRLIYYSQIVNDFQKGDIAEGYSVSREKKESFPLTVTSAQKNPTAFYLCASSIAPGSSYEQYFGPGTRLTVT.

The gene calls are TRBV5-1 and TRBJ2-1; TRBD2 matches at 8 bases. Germline V gene sequence: CDR1 SGHRS, CDR2 YFSETQ. The CDR3 is 18 amino acids. V lost 2 bases and J lost 5; bases outside the gene matches: 15. The CDR3 DNA reads as TGCGCCAGCAGCTTTAGGGGACTAGGGGCTAGAGGGGACAATGAGCAGTTCTTC. As protein: CASSFRGLGARGDNEQFF.

The gene calls are TRBV6-6 and TRBJ2-7; D may correspond to TRBD1 or TRBD2 (5 bases each). The CDR3 sequence is 14 residues long. V gave up 2 bases and J gave up 0 bases, with 8 bases separating them. Germline V lookup: CDR1 MNHNY, CDR2 SVGAGI (reference sequence). CDR3 loop: CASSYDGTSYEQYF. The CDR3 coding sequence is TGTGCCAGCAGTTACGACGGGACCTCCTACGAGCAGTACTTC.

The chain links TRBV27 to TRBJ1-2; TRBD1 might be the D (5 bases). Germline V gives CDR1 MNHEY, CDR2 SMNVEV (reference sequence). The CDR3 extends over 14 amino acids. Trimming stripped 7 bases from V and 2 bases from J, with 14 bases between. The CDR3, as DNA: TGTGCCAGCAAGTTTCCGGGGGGAAACTATGGCTACACCTTC. Protein sequence: CASKFPGGNYGYTF.

V and J are TRBV5-5 and TRBJ2-4; no firm D call. This CDR3 spans 17 amino acids. The V gene lost 3 bases and the J gene lost 0 bases, with 16 bases spanning the gap. Per the germline V gene, CDR1 is SGHKS and CDR2 is YYEKEE (reference sequence). The CDR3 DNA reads TGTGCCAGCAGCTCGCTCGGGCAGCTACGAGCCAAAAACATTCAGTACTTC. This encodes CASSSLGQLRAKNIQYF. The full variable domain, completed using reference TRBV5-5 and TRBJ2-4, is DAGVTQSPTHLIKTRGQQVTLRCSPISGHKSVSWYQQVLGQGPQFIFQYYEKEERGRGNFPDRFSARQFPNYSSELNVNALLLGDSALYLCASSSLGQLRAKNIQYFGAGTRLSVL.

This rearrangement joins TRBV6-1 to TRBJ2-2, with TRBD1 identical over 12 bases. The J segment lost 4 bases and the V segment lost 6 bases, leaving 6 bases of the junction unmatched. This CDR3 is 16 amino acids long. The germline V gene encodes CDR1 MNHNS and CDR2 SASEGT. CDR3 sequence (DNA): TGTGCCAGCAGCCTAAGGGACAGGGGGCCCACCGGGGAGCTGTTTTTT. Protein: CASSLRDRGPTGELFF.

The CDR3 reads CASSYRGADTQYF. DNA for the CDR3: TGTGCCAGCAGTTACAGGGGAGCAGATACGCAGTATTTT. The genes are TRBV6-5 and TRBJ2-3; D tentatively reads TRBD1 or TRBD2 (5 bases each). This CDR3 has 13 residues. Trimming took off 2 bases at V and 4 bases at J, with 7 bases between the two ends. Germline-derived CDR1 and CDR2 are MNHEY and SVGAGI.

The gene calls are TRBV19 and TRBJ1-1; possible D gene TRBD1, 6 bases. The germline V and J ends were trimmed by 4 bases and 5 bases, with 11 bases remaining between them. The germline gives CDR1 LNHDA, CDR2 SQIVND (reference sequence). This CDR3 contains 13 residues. In DNA form, the CDR3 reads TGTGCCAGTAGTAGTCAGGGGCGGACTGAAGCTTTCTTT. As protein: CASSSQGRTEAFF.

The chain has TRBV5-1 and TRBJ1-2; no clear D gene. The germline V gene has CDR1 SGHRS and CDR2 YFSETQ. With 2 bases removed from V and 2 bases from J, the gap between germline ends came to 10 bases. This CDR3 is 14 amino acids long. The CDR3 DNA follows: TGCGCCAGCAGCTTCCGGGGAATCAACTATGGCTACACCTTC. It codes for CASSFRGINYGYTF.

The rearrangement joins TRBV9 to TRBJ2-3; D might be TRBD2 (7 bases). CDR3 size: 20 residues. V lost 4 bases to trimming and J lost 5 bases, with 32 bases between them. The germline V gene encodes CDR1 SGDLS and CDR2 YYNGEE. The CDR3 bases are TGTGCCAGCAGCCCCTTCCCTCAGATATTAGTGGGGGGGCGGGGAGATACGCAGTATTTT. Its protein is CASSPFPQILVGGRGDTQYF.

This rearrangement joins TRBV3-1 to TRBJ2-7, with a possible D match to TRBD2 (6 bases). The CDR3 extends over 17 amino acids. Trimming took 3 bases from V and 4 from J, leaving 22 bases between them. CDR1 and CDR2 (germline): LGHDT, YNNKEL (reference sequence). For the CDR3, the DNA is TGTGCCAGCAGCCAGGCTTTGGGCTTTTCGGCGGGGTACGAGCAGTACTTC. Residues: CASSQALGFSAGYEQYF.

The rearrangement uses TRBV5-4 and TRBJ2-3, with 7 bases lining up with TRBD2. Germline V CDR1 and CDR2: SGHNT, YYREEE (reference sequence). V dropped 0 bases and J dropped 2; count of bases not matched to a gene: 3. This CDR3 comprises 15 residues. The chain's CDR3 is CASSLASGVTDTQYF. As DNA, the CDR3 is TGTGCCAGCAGCTTGGCTAGCGGAGTCACAGATACGCAGTATTTT.

The rearrangement links TRBV3-1 to TRBJ2-7; possibly TRBD1 or TRBD2 for D (6 bases each). The V end lost 1 base, the J end lost 5 bases, and 15 bases lay between the germline ends. From germline, CDR1 is LGHDT and CDR2 YNNKEL (reference sequence). The CDR3 is 15 amino acids. As DNA, the CDR3 is TGTGCCAGCAGCCAAGTGTTGCGGGACAACCACGAGCAGTACTTC. Protein sequence: CASSQVLRDNHEQYF.

The genes are TRBV4-2 and TRBJ2-7; D is possibly TRBD2 (5 bases). The germline V gene has CDR1 LGHNA and CDR2 YNFKEQ. The CDR3 runs 18 residues. The V end was cut by 0 bases, the J end by 0 bases, with 18 bases between. The CDR3 DNA is TGTGCCAGCAGCCAAGACTTGTCCTTGGACTCCTTCTCCTACGAGCAGTACTTC. Encoded protein: CASSQDLSLDSFSYEQYF.

This chain uses TRBV28 with TRBJ2-3, with 14 bases matching TRBD2. V shed 5 bases and J 1 base; nucleotides not matched to a gene: 11. Germline values: CDR1 MDHEN, CDR2 SYDVKM. The CDR3 is 19 amino acids. CDR3 amino acids: CASSATSGRAKGRTDTQYF. As DNA, the CDR3 is TGTGCCAGCAGTGCGACTAGCGGGAGGGCGAAGGGTCGCACAGATACGCAGTATTTT.

The V call is TRBV7-2, the J call TRBJ2-1; D is unresolved. Germline values: CDR1 SGHTA, CDR2 FQGNSA. V was pared by 5 bases and J by 7 bases, with 9 bases between. The CDR3 covers 12 residues. This CDR3 is CASSPLVNEQFF. In DNA, the CDR3 is TGTGCCAGCAGCCCCTTGGTGAATGAGCAGTTCTTC. The full variable domain, its missing parts supplied by reference TRBV7-2 and TRBJ2-1, is GAGVSQSPSNKVTEKGKDVELRCDPISGHTALYWYRQSLGQGLEFLIYFQGNSAPDKSGLPSDRFSAERTGGSVSTLTIQRTQQEDSAVYLCASSPLVNEQFFGPGTRLTVL.

This chain joins TRBV5-1 and TRBJ2-5, with D perhaps matching TRBD2 (6 bases). Per germline, CDR1 SGHRS and CDR2 YFSETQ. V lost 1 base and J lost 4, with 11 bases in between. The CDR3 loop spans 14 amino acids. CDR3 in amino acids: CASSLQASAETQYF. Here the CDR3 DNA reads TGCGCCAGCAGCTTGCAGGCTAGCGCAGAGACCCAGTACTTC. Looking up the rest from reference TRBV5-1 and TRBJ2-5 gives the full variable domain: KAGVTQTPRYLIKTRGQQVTLSCSPISGHRSVSWYQQTPGQGLQFLFEYFSETQRNKGNFPGRFSGRQFSNSRSEMNVSTLELGDSALYLCASSLQASAETQYFGPGTRLLVL.

The J gene is TRBJ1-2, the V gene TRBV2; D is possibly TRBD1 (6 bases). This CDR3 has 12 amino acids. With 5 bases removed from V and 9 bases from J, the gap between germline ends came to 13 bases. The germline gives CDR1 SNHLY, CDR2 FYNNEI. CDR3 loop: CASSQGRESYTF. The CDR3 region has the DNA TGTGCCAGCAGTCAGGGGAGGGAAAGCTACACCTTC. Complete variable domain (other parts from reference TRBV2 and TRBJ1-2): EPEVTQTPSHQVTQMGQEVILRCVPISNHLYFYWYRQILGQKVEFLVSFYNNEISEKSEIFDDQFSVERPDGSNFTLKIRSTKLEDSAMYFCASSQGRESYTFGSGTRLTVV.

The CDR3 coding sequence is TGTGCTAGTGGTTTGACGGTGAGGGACAGCAATCAGCCCCAGCATTTT. Its translation is CASGLTVRDSNQPQHF. The chain has TRBV12-5 and TRBJ1-5, with a weak D call TRBD1 (5 bases). The CDR3 runs 16 residues. Between the trimmed V and J ends, which lost 2 bases and 1 base, there was a span of 12 bases. Germline lookup yields CDR1 LGHNT and CDR2 FRNRAP.

The V call is TRBV19, the J call TRBJ1-2, with D possibly TRBD1 on 5 matching bases. Germline CDR1 and CDR2: LNHDA and SQIVND (reference sequence). The CDR3 has 12 amino acids. V was shortened by 6 bases and J by 5 bases, with 10 bases between the two germline ends. The CDR3 reads CASRGDGYGYTF. For the CDR3, the DNA is TGTGCCAGTAGGGGGGACGGGTATGGCTACACCTTC.

This clonotype was seen a few times. One end of the junction fails to match germline, which may point to a read error. This rearrangement joins TRBV5-1 to TRBJ2-6; no firm D call. The germline V gene has CDR1 SGHRS and CDR2 YFSETQ. The CDR3 totals 15 residues. The CDR3 spells CASSLVGSGANVLTF. The CDR3 nucleotides read TGTGCCAGCAGCTTAGTGGGATCTGGGGCCAACGTCCTGACTTTC.

The CDR3 spells CASSPVDEQFF. Here the CDR3 DNA reads TGTGCCAGCTCTCCAGTGGATGAGCAGTTCTTC. The chain carries TRBV18 and TRBJ2-1; D gene unclear. CDR1 KGHSH and CDR2 LQKENI come from the germline V gene. Trimming removed 6 bases from V and 8 bases from J, with 8 bases in between. CDR3 length: 11 amino acids.

The chain couples TRBV11-2 to TRBJ2-3; D remains unclear. The V and J ends lost 2 bases and 8 bases respectively, with 17 bases between them. The CDR3 length is 15 residues. Germline lookup yields CDR1 SGHAT and CDR2 FQNNGV. As DNA, the CDR3 is TGTGCCAGCAGCTTAATCTCCGGATCAAAAATTACGCAGTATTTT. This codes for CASSLISGSKITQYF.

This rearrangement joins TRBV19 to TRBJ2-7; D unresolved. CDR1 is LNHDA, CDR2 SQIVND, per germline (reference sequence). The V end was cut by 5 bases, the J end by 2 bases, with 13 bases between. There are 14 residues in the CDR3. CDR3: CASSATTLTYEQYF. The CDR3 DNA reads TGTGCCAGTAGTGCCACGACACTTACCTACGAGCAGTACTTC.

V usage is TRBV6-5 and J usage is TRBJ2-5; D is ambiguous. Germline assignment: CDR1 MNHEY and CDR2 SVGAGI. V gave up 5 bases and J gave up 1 base, with 8 bases separating them. The CDR3 has 13 residues. The CDR3 DNA sequence: TGTGCCAGCAGTGGACCGAGCCAAGAGACCCAGTACTTC. It encodes CASSGPSQETQYF.

The chain has TRBV5-1 and TRBJ2-1; 8 nucleotides line up with TRBD1. The V segment lost 6 bases and the J segment 4 bases; nucleotides outside the gene matches: 6. This CDR3 spans 14 amino acids. Germline CDR1 is SGHRS and CDR2 is YFSETQ. This CDR3 reads CASNSDREYNEQFF. CDR3 DNA: TGCGCCAGCAACTCGGACAGGGAGTACAATGAGCAGTTCTTC.

The chain recombines TRBV3-1 with TRBJ2-1; 7 nucleotides align to TRBD2. CDR3 length equals 19 residues. CDR1 LGHDT and CDR2 YNNKEL come from the germline V gene (reference sequence). The V segment lost 0 bases and the J segment 3 bases; nucleotides outside the gene matches: 14. CDR3: CASSQDPHLAGDRYNEQFF. In DNA, the CDR3 is TGTGCCAGCAGCCAAGATCCGCATTTGGCGGGGGATCGCTACAATGAGCAGTTCTTC.

In regard to this clonotype: One junction end does not reproduce the germline sequence, and a read error may be involved. The rearrangement uses TRBV7-7 and TRBJ1-1; a possible D gene is TRBD1 (5 bases). Per germline, CDR1 SSHAT and CDR2 FNYEAQ (reference sequence). This CDR3 has 15 amino acids. The CDR3 nucleotides are TGTGCTAGCAGCCGCTTCGGGGGGGAGAACACTGAAGCTTTCTTT. This sequence encodes CASSRFGGENTEAFF.

Only one count was recorded for this clonotype. The rearrangement links TRBV9 to TRBJ2-3; D is unresolved. CDR1 SGDLS and CDR2 YYNGEE come from the germline V gene. The V end lost 7 bases, the J end lost 5 bases, and 17 bases lay between the germline ends. The CDR3 sequence is 14 residues long. CDR3 loop: CASFPGLGRDTQYF. As DNA, the CDR3 is TGTGCCAGCTTCCCCGGGCTCGGGCGAGATACGCAGTATTTT.

DNA of the CDR3: TGTGCCAGCAGTCACCGACTAGCGAGGGATACGCAGTATTTT. As protein: CASSHRLARDTQYF. The chain has TRBV7-2 and TRBJ2-3; 8 bases fit TRBD2. The V and J ends lost 6 bases and 6 bases, in that order; junction bases with no gene match: 8. CDR3 length equals 14 residues. The germline CDR1 and CDR2 sequences are SGHTA and FQGNSA.

The chain combines TRBV7-8 with TRBJ2-2; D is unresolved. CDR3 length: 13 residues. The V and J ends lost 5 bases and 8 bases respectively, with 12 bases between them. Germline V gene lookup returns CDR1 SGHVS and CDR2 FQNEAQ. CDR3 in amino acids: CASSHGRSGELFF. CDR3 in DNA: TGTGCCAGCAGCCACGGCCGGTCAGGGGAGCTGTTTTTT.

V and J are TRBV2 and TRBJ1-1, with D unresolved. CDR1 and CDR2 (germline): SNHLY, FYNNEI. This CDR3 region has 16 residues. Deletions cut 3 bases from V and 5 bases from J, with 19 bases between. CDR3 DNA sequence: TGTGCCAGCAGTGATCTCGGCCCCGCCTCGGGGACTGAAGCTTTCTTT. Its protein product is CASSDLGPASGTEAFF.